This T cell receptor beta chain was captured by sequencing in a study of blood T cell repertoires in COVID-19. This CDR3 has 14 amino acids. Per the germline V gene, CDR1 is MGHRA and CDR2 is YSYEKL. Losses at the gene ends were 1 base for V and 12 bases for J; bases not matched to a gene: 8. Produced via immunoSEQ multiplex PCR; TCRdb's table is partial and in-frame only. The sample contains around 190,000 clones, roughly 78% of which appear only once. The specimen sequenced was peripheral blood. This TCR came from a man aged 65-85 years with active or convalescent COVID-19. The rearrangement uses TRBV4-1 and TRBJ2-1, with TRBD2 identical over 8 bases. The CDR3 loop is CASSQGMTSEGQFF. The CDR3 DNA reads as TGCGCCAGCAGCCAAGGCATGACTAGCGAGGGGCAGTTCTTC.